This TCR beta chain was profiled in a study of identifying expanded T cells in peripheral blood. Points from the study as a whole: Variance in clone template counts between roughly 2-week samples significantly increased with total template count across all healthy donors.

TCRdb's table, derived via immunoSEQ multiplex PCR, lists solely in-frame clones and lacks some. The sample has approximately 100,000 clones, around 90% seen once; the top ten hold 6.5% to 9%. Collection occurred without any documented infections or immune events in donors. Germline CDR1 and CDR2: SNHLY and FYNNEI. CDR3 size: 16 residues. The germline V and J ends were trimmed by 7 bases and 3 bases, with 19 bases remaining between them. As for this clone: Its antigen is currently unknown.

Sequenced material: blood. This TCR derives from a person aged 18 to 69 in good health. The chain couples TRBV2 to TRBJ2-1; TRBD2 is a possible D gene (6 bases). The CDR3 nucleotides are TGTGCCAGCATTTCCCCCGCGGGGATGGGCTACAATGAGCAGTTCTTC. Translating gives CASISPAGMGYNEQFF.